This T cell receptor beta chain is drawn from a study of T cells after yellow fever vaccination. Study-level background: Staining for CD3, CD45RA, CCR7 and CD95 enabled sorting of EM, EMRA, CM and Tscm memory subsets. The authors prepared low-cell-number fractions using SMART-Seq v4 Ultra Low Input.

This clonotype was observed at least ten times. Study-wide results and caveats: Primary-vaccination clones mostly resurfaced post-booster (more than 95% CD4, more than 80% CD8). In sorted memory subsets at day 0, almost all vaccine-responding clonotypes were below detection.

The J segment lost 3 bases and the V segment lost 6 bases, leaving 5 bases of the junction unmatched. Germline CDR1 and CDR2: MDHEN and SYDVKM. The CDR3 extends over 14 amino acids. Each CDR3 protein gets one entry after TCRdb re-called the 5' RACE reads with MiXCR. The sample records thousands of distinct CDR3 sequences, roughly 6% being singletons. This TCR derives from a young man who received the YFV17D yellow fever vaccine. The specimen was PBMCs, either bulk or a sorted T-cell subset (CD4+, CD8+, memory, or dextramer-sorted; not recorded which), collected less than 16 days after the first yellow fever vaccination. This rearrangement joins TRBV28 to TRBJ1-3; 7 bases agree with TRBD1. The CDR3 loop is CASSIDRVGNTIYF. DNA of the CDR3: TGTGCCAGCAGCATCGACAGGGTTGGAAACACCATATATTTT.